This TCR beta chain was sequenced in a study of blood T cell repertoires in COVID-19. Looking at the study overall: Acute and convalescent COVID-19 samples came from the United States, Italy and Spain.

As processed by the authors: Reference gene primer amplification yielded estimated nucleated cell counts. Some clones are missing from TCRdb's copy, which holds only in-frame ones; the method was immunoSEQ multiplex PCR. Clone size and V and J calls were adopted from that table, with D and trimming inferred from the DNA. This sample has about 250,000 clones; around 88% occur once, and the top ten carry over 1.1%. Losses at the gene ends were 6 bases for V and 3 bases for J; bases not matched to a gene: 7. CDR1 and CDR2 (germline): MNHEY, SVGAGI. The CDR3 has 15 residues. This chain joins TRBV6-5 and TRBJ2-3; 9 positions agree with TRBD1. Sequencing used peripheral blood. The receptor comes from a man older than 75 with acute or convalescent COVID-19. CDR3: CASSPGTGRTDTQYF. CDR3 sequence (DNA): TGTGCCAGCAGCCCCGGGACAGGGAGGACAGATACGCAGTATTTT.